These T cell receptor beta chains were read from a single sample in a study of shared clonotypes between healthy human individuals. TCRdb keeps only in-frame clones here, not all; method: immunoSEQ multiplex PCR. The repertoire has 950,000 to 1,200,000 clones, around 77% of them found once; the top ten carry 0.85% to 1%. What was sequenced was memory CD4+ T cells from PBMCs. These TCRs come from a man aged 18 to 35 in good health. Some clones in this sample may be carry-over from other donors' samples. The CDR3 runs from the conserved cysteine through the conserved F or W.

J	V	CDR3
TRBJ2-1	TRBV7-6	CASSLNQGPYNEQFF
TRBJ2-1	TRBV5-4	CASSSAGGTYNEQFF
TRBJ1-1	TRBV28	CAGRDRGMNTEAFF
TRBJ2-1	TRBV29-1	CSAQRNEQFF
TRBJ2-1	TRBV7-2	CASSSTRTSGFGEQFF
TRBJ2-1	TRBV5-1	CASTHELNNPGNEQFF
TRBJ2-5	TRBV28	CASSPTGGIGWTQYF
TRBJ1-3	TRBV6-1	CASSEGSNTIYF
TRBJ2-3	TRBV25-1	CASSVLAGGIFGTDTQYF
TRBJ2-7	TRBV9	CASSTRDRSYEQYF
TRBJ2-1	TRBV5-1	CASSSGLNNEQFF
TRBJ1-2	TRBV5-4	CASSLGRGDGYTF
.	TRBV6-1	CASSERIKDEQYF
TRBJ2-5	TRBV9	CASSVGYYQETQYF
TRBJ1-5	TRBV29-1	CSVDLEDQPQHF
TRBJ1-4	TRBV28	CASRPRGGAGEKLFF